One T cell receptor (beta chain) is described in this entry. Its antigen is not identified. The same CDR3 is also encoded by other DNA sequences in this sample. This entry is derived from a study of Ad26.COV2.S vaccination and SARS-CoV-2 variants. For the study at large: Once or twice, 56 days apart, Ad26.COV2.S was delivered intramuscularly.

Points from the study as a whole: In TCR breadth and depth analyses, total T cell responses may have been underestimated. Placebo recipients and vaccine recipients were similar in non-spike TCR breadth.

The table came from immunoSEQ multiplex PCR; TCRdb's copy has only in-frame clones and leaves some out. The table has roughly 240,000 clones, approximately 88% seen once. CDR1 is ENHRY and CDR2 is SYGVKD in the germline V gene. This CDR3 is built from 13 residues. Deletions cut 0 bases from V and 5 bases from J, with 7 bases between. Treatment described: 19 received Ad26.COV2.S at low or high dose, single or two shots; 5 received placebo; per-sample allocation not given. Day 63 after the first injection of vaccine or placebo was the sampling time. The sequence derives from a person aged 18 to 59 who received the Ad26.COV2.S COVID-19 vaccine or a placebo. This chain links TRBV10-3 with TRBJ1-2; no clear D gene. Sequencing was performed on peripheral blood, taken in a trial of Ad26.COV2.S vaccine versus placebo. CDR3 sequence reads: CAISESRGYGYTF. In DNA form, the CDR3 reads TGTGCCATCAGTGAGTCGAGAGGATATGGCTACACCTTC.